This paragraph covers one TCR beta chain sequence. V was clipped by 5 bases and J by 2 bases, with 15 bases between them. This CDR3 comprises 15 residues. CDR1 and CDR2 (germline): SGHAT, FQNNGV. The sample is drawn from a study of blood T cell repertoires in COVID-19. Generated by immunoSEQ multiplex PCR, the TCRdb table keeps only in-frame clones and is missing some. The data contain a few hundred thousand clones, 92% of them singletons. What was sequenced was PBMCs or T cells enriched from blood (not recorded which). The source of this sequence is a young woman who had recovered from COVID-19. The V call is TRBV11-2, the J call TRBJ2-5; D possibly matches TRBD1 or TRBD2 (6 bases each). CDR3: CASSIGGTRQETQYF. The DNA for the CDR3 is TGTGCCAGCAGCATAGGGGGGACTCGTCAAGAGACCCAGTACTTC.